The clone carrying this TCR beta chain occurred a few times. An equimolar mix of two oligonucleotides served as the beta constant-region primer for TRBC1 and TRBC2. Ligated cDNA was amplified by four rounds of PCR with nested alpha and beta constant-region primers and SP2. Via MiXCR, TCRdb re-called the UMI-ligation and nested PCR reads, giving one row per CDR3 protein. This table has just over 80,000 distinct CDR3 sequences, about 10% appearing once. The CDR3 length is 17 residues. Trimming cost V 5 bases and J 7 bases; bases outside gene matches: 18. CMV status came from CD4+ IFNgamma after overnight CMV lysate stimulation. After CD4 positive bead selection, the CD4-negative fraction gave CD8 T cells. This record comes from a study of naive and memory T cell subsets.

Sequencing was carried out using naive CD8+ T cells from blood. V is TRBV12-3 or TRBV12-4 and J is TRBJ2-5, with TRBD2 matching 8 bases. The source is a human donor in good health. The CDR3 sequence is CASSPQRSGTSKGTQYF. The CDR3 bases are TGTGCCAGCAGTCCCCAAAGGAGCGGGACTAGTAAGGGGACCCAGTACTTC.